This TCR beta chain came from a study of T cell responses to AZD1222 COVID-19 vaccine. Regarding the study as a whole: Baseline testing showed seropositivity in only a handful of AZD1222 recipients. Samples come after the peak T cell response, not at day 14.

CDR1 is SGHAT, CDR2 FQNNGV, per germline. V lost 5 bases and J lost 5, with 9 bases in between. This CDR3 comprises 13 residues. For this clone: Its antigen is not identified.

Here immunoSEQ multiplex PCR was the method, and the copy in TCRdb shows in-frame clones only, minus some. The sample has about 150,000 clones; about nine tenths are singletons. This specimen was peripheral blood, taken on day 0 of AZD1222 vaccination. The source is an adult in good health. The chain recombines TRBV11-2 with TRBJ2-2, with D uncertain. This CDR3 is CASSPRRTGELFF. CDR3 nucleotide sequence: TGTGCCAGCAGCCCCCGGCGAACCGGGGAGCTGTTTTTT.